This is a list of T cell receptor beta chains from one sample in a study of response to subunit inactivated influenza vaccine. TCRdb passed the RT-PCR reads through MiXCR, listing each CDR3 protein once. The table lists approximately 530,000 distinct CDR3 sequences, 7.5% to 8.5% of them singletons, with roughly 13% in the top ten. Material: PBMCs from blood, obtained around 25 months after vaccination. Receptor source: a man between 50 and 69 years old who received an inactivated influenza vaccine. Each CDR3 is given with its conserved first and last residue. Each record gives: J gene, V gene, clone size, D gene, CDR3 protein, CDR3 DNA. A D gene is named only where the DNA matches it firmly. Clone size, where shown, is once, few, many, or a class for clones that have expanded.

TRBJ2-1	TRBV24-1	many	TRBD2	CATSDFISGRLNEQFF	TGTGCCACCAGTGATTTTATCAGCGGGAGGCTGAATGAGCAGTTCTTC
TRBJ1-5	TRBV6-1	few	NA	CASALGGTGQPQHF	TGTGCCAGCGCCCTGGGGGGGACGGGACAGCCCCAGCATTTT
TRBJ2-1	TRBV20-1	NA	NA	CSAISAVYYNEQFF	TGCAGTGCTATTTCCGCGGTTTACTACAATGAGCAGTTCTTC
TRBJ2-5	TRBV28	NA	NA	CASRRGTSAENQYF	TGTGCCAGCCGCCGGGGTACCAGCGCAGAGAACCAGTACTTC
TRBJ2-3	TRBV5-1	NA	TRBD1	CASSLELRDRDIDTQYF	TGCGCCAGCAGCTTGGAACTCCGGGACAGGGATATAGATACGCAGTATTTT
TRBJ2-1	TRBV4-2	many	NA	CASSQGPEQFF	TGTGCCAGCAGCCAAGGTCCCGAGCAGTTCTTC
TRBJ2-1	TRBV4-3	NA	NA	CASSQDVGGRGDEQFF	TGCGCCAGCAGCCAAGATGTCGGAGGTCGGGGTGATGAGCAGTTCTTC
TRBJ1-3	TRBV4-3	few	NA	CASSQGSGIYF	TGCGCCAGCAGCCAAGGGTCAGGGATATATTTT
TRBJ1-2	TRBV6-1	few	NA	CASRQDPNYGYTF	TGTGCCAGCCGACAGGATCCCAACTATGGCTACACCTTC
TRBJ2-7	TRBV7-2	NA	NA	CASSSPAHGDYEQYF	TGTGCCAGCAGCTCGCCAGCGCATGGGGACTACGAGCAGTACTTC
TRBJ2-7	TRBV5-6	few	TRBD2	CASSLWLAGPYEQYF	TGTGCCAGCAGCTTGTGGCTAGCGGGGCCCTACGAGCAGTACTTC
TRBJ2-7	TRBV12-3/TRBV12-4	few	NA	CASSFAIPYEQYF	TGTGCCAGCAGTTTTGCAATCCCCTACGAGCAGTACTTC
TRBJ2-1	TRBV12-3/TRBV12-4	NA	TRBD2	CASSFWGSGRYGQFF	TGTGCCAGCAGTTTCTGGGGTAGCGGGAGGTATGGGCAGTTCTTC
TRBJ1-6	TRBV12-3/TRBV12-4	many	NA	CASSFQDTNNSPLHF	TGTGCCAGCAGTTTTCAGGACACTAATAATTCACCCCTCCACTTT
TRBJ2-2	TRBV7-2	few	NA	CASSLAWVVSGGELFF	TGTGCCAGCAGCTTAGCCTGGGTCGTTTCGGGCGGGGAGCTGTTTTTT
TRBJ2-3	TRBV6-2/TRBV6-3	few	NA	CASSYQSTQYF	TGTGCCAGCAGTTACCAGTCTACGCAGTATTTT
TRBJ2-7	TRBV29-1	NA	TRBD1	CSVAGTVYEQYF	TGCAGCGTTGCCGGGACAGTCTACGAGCAGTACTTC
TRBJ1-5	TRBV6-2/TRBV6-3	few	NA	CASSPHEGRGNQPQHF	TGTGCCAGCAGTCCTCACGAGGGGCGAGGCAATCAGCCCCAGCATTTT
TRBJ2-5	TRBV12-3/TRBV12-4	many	NA	CASSFGYQETQYF	TGTGCCAGCAGCTTTGGGTACCAAGAGACCCAGTACTTC
TRBJ2-5	TRBV7-2	NA	TRBD2	CASSYSGGVVTQYF	TGTGCCAGCAGCTATAGCGGGGGGGTTGTGACCCAGTACTTC
TRBJ2-7	TRBV7-2	NA	NA	CASSPVGGTVGAEQYF	TGTGCCAGCAGCCCAGTCGGGGGGACAGTGGGTGCCGAGCAGTACTTC
TRBJ2-3	TRBV12-3/TRBV12-4	few	NA	CASSSYGDPTDTQYF	TGTGCCAGCAGTTCTTACGGGGACCCCACAGATACGCAGTATTTT
TRBJ1-2	TRBV7-2	many	TRBD1	CASSLRDRGRPGYGYTF	TGTGCCAGCAGCCTCCGGGACAGGGGGCGTCCCGGCTATGGCTACACCTTC
TRBJ2-2	TRBV2	many	NA	CASRSGKNTGELFF	TGTGCCAGCAGATCGGGGAAAAACACCGGGGAGCTGTTTTTT
TRBJ1-6	TRBV4-1	NA	NA	CASSQGRAGANSPLHF	TGCGCCAGCAGCCAAGGCCGGGCAGGGGCTAATTCACCCCTCCACTTT
TRBJ2-1	TRBV11-2	many	TRBD2	CASSLVMTSGSRHNEQFF	TGTGCCAGCAGCTTAGTCATGACTAGCGGGAGTAGGCACAATGAGCAGTTCTTC
TRBJ2-4	TRBV20-1	NA	TRBD2	CSAVGTSEKNIQYF	TGCAGTGCTGTTGGGACTAGCGAGAAAAACATTCAGTACTTC
TRBJ2-5	TRBV4-3	few	TRBD1	CASSRQDRGQETQYF	TGCGCCAGCAGCCGGCAGGACAGGGGCCAAGAGACCCAGTACTTC
TRBJ1-2	TRBV28	few	NA	CATGRGEVGYTF	TGTGCCACGGGGCGCGGGGAGGTTGGCTACACCTTC
TRBJ2-7	TRBV5-6	few	NA	CASSLYGSPYEQYF	TGTGCCAGCAGCTTGTATGGGTCCCCCTACGAGCAGTACTTC
TRBJ2-3	TRBV24-1	few	NA	CATSDPGFGRGSSPDTQYF	TGTGCCACCAGTGACCCTGGCTTTGGCAGGGGCTCGTCACCAGATACGCAGTATTTT
TRBJ2-3	TRBV3-1	NA	TRBD2	CASSRLAGASTDTQYF	TGTGCCAGCAGCCGATTAGCGGGGGCTAGCACAGATACGCAGTATTTT
TRBJ2-1	TRBV20-1	many	NA	CSAGGGAGHHEQFF	TGCAGTGCTGGTGGCGGGGCGGGACACCATGAGCAGTTCTTC
TRBJ2-5	TRBV7-2	few	NA	CASSRLGRGLQETQYF	TGTGCCAGCAGCAGATTGGGACGAGGACTCCAAGAGACCCAGTACTTC
TRBJ2-2	TRBV4-3	NA	NA	CASSQDDLRNGELFF	TGCGCCAGCAGCCAAGATGACCTAAGGAACGGGGAGCTGTTTTTT
TRBJ1-1	TRBV12-3/TRBV12-4	few	TRBD1	CASSFFRDSEAFF	TGTGCCAGCAGTTTCTTTAGGGACAGTGAAGCTTTCTTT
TRBJ2-6	TRBV10-3	many	TRBD1	CAISSRRTGGSGANVLTF	TGTGCCATCAGTTCTCGTCGGACAGGGGGCTCTGGGGCCAACGTCCTGACTTTC
TRBJ2-3	TRBV10-3	many	NA	CAITLGGTQYF	TGTGCCATCACCCTGGGGGGTACGCAGTATTTT
TRBJ1-1	TRBV18	NA	NA	CASVGINTEAFF	TGTGCCAGCGTGGGGATTAACACTGAAGCTTTCTTT
TRBJ2-6	TRBV6-2/TRBV6-3	NA	NA	CASSYRSSGANVLTF	TGTGCCAGCAGTTACAGGAGCTCTGGGGCCAACGTCCTGACTTTC
TRBJ2-1	TRBV4-2	many	TRBD2	CASSQRPTSGSNEQFF	TGTGCCAGCAGCCAAAGACCGACTAGCGGGAGTAATGAGCAGTTCTTC
TRBJ2-7	TRBV4-1	NA	NA	CASSQNPTSTYEQYF	TGCGCCAGCAGCCAAAACCCGACATCCACCTACGAGCAGTACTTC
TRBJ2-7	TRBV5-6	NA	NA	CASSLGAGSEQYF	TGTGCCAGCAGCTTGGGGGCCGGGAGCGAGCAGTACTTC
TRBJ2-1	TRBV7-8	NA	NA	CASSLERVNNEQFF	TGTGCCAGCAGCTTAGAACGGGTCAACAATGAGCAGTTCTTC
TRBJ1-6	TRBV4-2	NA	TRBD1	CASSITGGSPLHF	TGTGCCAGCAGCATAACAGGGGGTTCACCCCTCCACTTT
TRBJ2-7	TRBV6-5	few	TRBD2	CASSYPTIGEGSYEQYF	TGTGCCAGCAGTTACCCGACGATTGGGGAGGGCTCCTACGAGCAGTACTTC
TRBJ2-5	TRBV9	NA	NA	CASSVDPGQSQETQYF	TGTGCCAGCAGCGTCGACCCGGGACAAAGCCAAGAGACCCAGTACTTC
TRBJ2-2	TRBV5-1	many	NA	CASSLRAASNTGELFF	TGCGCCAGCAGCCTCCGGGCCGCTAGTAACACCGGGGAGCTGTTTTTT
TRBJ2-1	TRBV20-1	many	TRBD2	CSAIPLAGVYNEQFF	TGCAGTGCGATTCCTCTAGCGGGTGTTTACAATGAGCAGTTCTTC
TRBJ1-2	TRBV6-2/TRBV6-3	NA	NA	CASSPVVGGYTF	TGTGCCAGCAGCCCTGTAGTCGGTGGCTACACCTTC
TRBJ2-2	TRBV5-1	few	NA	CASKVAAGTNTGELFF	TGCGCCAGCAAGGTGGCCGCAGGGACGAACACCGGGGAGCTGTTTTTT
TRBJ2-7	TRBV5-1	few	NA	CASSLGGQTLYEQYF	TGCGCCAGCAGCTTGGGAGGACAGACTCTCTACGAGCAGTACTTC
TRBJ1-5	TRBV20-1	few	NA	CSARELRSNQPQHF	TGCAGTGCTAGGGAACTAAGGAGCAATCAGCCCCAGCATTTT
TRBJ2-3	TRBV12-3/TRBV12-4	many	NA	CASSFWGADTQYF	TGTGCCAGCAGTTTCTGGGGTGCAGATACGCAGTATTTT
TRBJ1-2	TRBV6-5	NA	NA	CASSYGGANYGYTF	TGTGCCAGCAGTTACGGGGGGGCTAACTATGGCTACACCTTC